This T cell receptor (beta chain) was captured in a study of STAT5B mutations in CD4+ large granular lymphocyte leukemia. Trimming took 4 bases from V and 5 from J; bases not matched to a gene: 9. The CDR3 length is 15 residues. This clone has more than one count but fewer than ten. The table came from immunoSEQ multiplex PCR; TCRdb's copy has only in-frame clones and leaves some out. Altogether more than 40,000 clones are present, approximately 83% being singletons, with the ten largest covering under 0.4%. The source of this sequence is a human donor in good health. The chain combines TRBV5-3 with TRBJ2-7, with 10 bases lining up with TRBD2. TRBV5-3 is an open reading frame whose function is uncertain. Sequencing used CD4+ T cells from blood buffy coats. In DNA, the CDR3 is TGTGCCAGAAGCGGCACTAGCGGGATTGTCCACGAGCAGTACTTC. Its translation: CARSGTSGIVHEQYF.